Listed below are T cell receptor beta chains from one sample, sequenced in a study of shared clonotypes between healthy human individuals. Sequenced by immunoSEQ multiplex PCR; TCRdb stores in-frame clones only, minus some. The profile covers about 2,100,000 clones, with 85% to 95% appearing a single time and 1.5% to 2% taken by the ten largest. The material sequenced was naive CD8+ T cells from PBMCs. The source is a man between 18 and 29 years old in good health. Some clones in this sample may be carry-over from other donors' samples. Both conserved end residues are part of each CDR3. Fields, in order: clone size, D gene, V gene, J gene, CDR3 DNA, CDR3 protein. The D gene is left open where the match is weak. For some rows the clone size is stated as once, few or many, or as a class when expanded; others skip it.

-	-	TRBV27	TRBJ2-1	TGTGCCAGCAGTTTGACAGCGACCCCCTACAATGAGCAGTTCTTC	CASSLTATPYNEQFF
-	TRBD1	TRBV5-4	TRBJ1-2	TGTGCCAGCAGCCCGGGACAGGACCACTATGGCTACACCTTC	CASSPGQDHYGYTF
-	-	TRBV6-6	TRBJ2-3	TGTGCCAGCAGTTACTGGGCGGCTCCCGGAGATACGCAGTATTTT	CASSYWAAPGDTQYF
-	-	TRBV7-6	TRBJ1-1	TGTGCCAGCAGCTCCCTTGATCTGAACACTGAAGCTTTCTTT	CASSSLDLNTEAFF
-	-	TRBV6-5	TRBJ2-1	TGTGCCAGCTCCGGTTCGGGGTCATACAATGAGCAGTTCTTC	CASSGSGSYNEQFF
-	TRBD2	TRBV27	TRBJ2-7	TGTGCCAGCAGTTTATCGCGGGGGATCCACGAGCAGTACTTC	CASSLSRGIHEQYF
once	TRBD2	TRBV11-2	TRBJ2-7	TGTGCCAGCACCGCGGGGGTGGTCCACGAGCAGTACTTC	CASTAGVVHEQYF
-	-	TRBV5-8	TRBJ2-5	TGTGCCAGCAACCAGGGCTCCGGCCCTCGAGAGACCCAGTACTTC	CASNQGSGPRETQYF
-	TRBD2	TRBV4-2	TRBJ2-1	TGTGCCAGCAGCGCACCCGGGACTAGGGATGAGCAGTTCTTC	CASSAPGTRDEQFF
-	-	TRBV11-2	TRBJ2-5	TGTGCCAGCACCTCCCACGGGACAAGACAAGAGACCCAGTACTTC	CASTSHGTRQETQYF
few	-	TRBV5-1	TRBJ1-1	TGCGCCAGCGGAGAGTGGAACACTGAAGCTTTCTTT	CASGEWNTEAFF
-	-	TRBV10-3	TRBJ2-3	TGTGCCATCAGTGGTATGGTTACAGATACGCAGTATTTT	CAISGMVTDTQYF
few	-	TRBV10-3	TRBJ1-1	TGTGCCACCCGGGACGGGGGATTGAACACTGAAGCTTTCTTT	CATRDGGLNTEAFF
-	TRBD1	TRBV5-1	TRBJ2-7	TGCGCCAGCAGCTGGCAGGGGGCGCGACCAGACGAGCAGTACTTC	CASSWQGARPDEQYF
-	-	TRBV6-4	TRBJ2-3	TGTGCCAGCAGTGACTCGATAGTCTCAGATACGCAGTATTTT	CASSDSIVSDTQYF
-	-	TRBV5-1	TRBJ2-7	TGCGCCAGCAGCCTGGATCGGCCCGGCCACGAGCAGTACTTC	CASSLDRPGHEQYF
-	-	TRBV27	TRBJ2-2	TGTGCCAGCAGTTTACTGATCACCGGGGAGCTGTTTTTT	CASSLLITGELFF
-	-	TRBV27	TRBJ1-2	TGTGCCAGCAGTTTATACAGCAACTATGGCTACACCTTC	CASSLYSNYGYTF
-	-	TRBV28	TRBJ2-2	TGTGCCAGCAGTTTTGAACCTGGGACCGGGGAGCTGTTTTTT	CASSFEPGTGELFF
few	-	TRBV2	TRBJ2-1	TGTGCCAGCAGTGGGGGTCCCGGTGTGAATGAGCAGTTCTTC	CASSGGPGVNEQFF
-	TRBD1	TRBV7-6	TRBJ2-1	TGTGCCAGCAGCTCGGACCCCACCGGGACAGGGGGCGCCTACAATGAGCAGTTCTTC	CASSSDPTGTGGAYNEQFF
-	-	TRBV30	TRBJ1-4	TGTGCCTGGAGTGTACTAGGGTCTTGGGAAAAACTGTTTTTT	CAWSVLGSWEKLFF
few	-	TRBV19	TRBJ1-1	TGTGCCAGTAGTACCTCCGACCAAGGGGTATCTGAAGCTTTCTTT	CASSTSDQGVSEAFF
once	TRBD2	TRBV6-1	TRBJ2-7	TGTGCCAGCAGTGCATTACTAGCGGGAGGGTGGGAGCAGTACTTC	CASSALLAGGWEQYF
-	-	TRBV5-1	TRBJ2-5	TGCGCCAGCAGCTTGGAGGGGAATTGGCAAGAGACCCAGTACTTC	CASSLEGNWQETQYF
-	-	TRBV28	TRBJ1-5	TGTGCCAGCCGAGGCAGGGGTATATCAAATCAGCCCCAGCATTTT	CASRGRGISNQPQHF
-	-	TRBV7-2	TRBJ1-2	TGTGCCAGCAGACCCAGTGGGGACTATGGCTACACCTTC	CASRPSGDYGYTF
-	-	TRBV6-1	TRBJ1-2	TGTGCCAGCAGTGAGCTACATGGGAAGGGGCCTAACTATGGCTACACCTTC	CASSELHGKGPNYGYTF
-	-	TRBV28	TRBJ1-6	TGTGCCAGCAGTTGGATCGGACAGTCGCCTCCGGGTTCACCCCTCCACTTT	CASSWIGQSPPGSPLHF
-	-	TRBV19	TRBJ1-5	TGTGCCAGTAGTCTAAGCACAGGGAATCAGCCCCAGCATTTT	CASSLSTGNQPQHF
-	TRBD2	TRBV10-3	TRBJ2-5	TGTGCCATCAGTGAGTCGTTAGCGGGAGAGACCCAGTACTTC	CAISESLAGETQYF
-	TRBD2	TRBV29-1	TRBJ2-1	TGCAGCGTTCAGAGCGGGAGGGCCAATGAGCAGTTCTTC	CSVQSGRANEQFF
-	-	TRBV30	TRBJ2-3	TGTGCCTGGAGTTGGGCGGATACGCAGTATTTT	CAWSWADTQYF
-	TRBD2	TRBV15	TRBJ2-1	TGTGCCACCCAGGGACTAGGCAATGAGCAGTTCTTC	CATQGLGNEQFF
-	-	TRBV10-1	TRBJ2-7	TGCGCCAGCAGTGAGTCCAGGCACCTCCTAACGTCTCCGTACTTC	CASSESRHLLTSPYF
-	-	TRBV11-2	TRBJ1-4	TGTGCCAGCAGCTTAGATATAGGGCCTAATGAAAAACTGTTTTTT	CASSLDIGPNEKLFF
once	-	TRBV7-9	TRBJ2-1	TGTGCCAGCAGCTTGAGCTCTAGCAACAATGAGCAGTTCTTC	CASSLSSSNNEQFF
-	-	TRBV7-9	TRBJ2-5	TGTGCCAGCCGCTCATTCCGAGAGACCCAGTACTTC	CASRSFRETQYF
-	-	TRBV6-1	TRBJ2-7	TGTGCCAGCAGTGGGACCGGGCCGGGCGATTCCTACGAGCAGTACTTC	CASSGTGPGDSYEQYF
-	TRBD1	TRBV7-9	TRBJ2-5	TGTGCCAGCAGCCCAGGGGGACAGGGGGGGCGTCAAGAGACCCAGTACTTC	CASSPGGQGGRQETQYF
-	TRBD1	TRBV9	TRBJ2-2	TGTGCCAGCAGCATCGGACAGGCCGGGGAGCTGTTTTTT	CASSIGQAGELFF
-	TRBD2	TRBV28	TRBJ2-7	TGTGTCTGGCCCCTAGCGGGAGCCGACGAGCAGTACTTC	CVWPLAGADEQYF
once	-	TRBV7-8	TRBJ2-7	TGTGCCAGCAGCCTGAGGGAGGGGGAGGTGTCCTACGAGCAGTACTTC	CASSLREGEVSYEQYF
once	-	TRBV11-2	TRBJ1-1	TGCGCCAGCAGCCAAGATCAACCAGACTCGAACACTGAAGCTTTCTTT	CASSQDQPDSNTEAFF
-	TRBD2	TRBV2	TRBJ2-5	TGTGCCAGCAGTGAATTGGGACTAGCGGGAGTCGTAGAGACCCAGTACTTC	CASSELGLAGVVETQYF
-	TRBD1	TRBV18	TRBJ1-1	TGTGCCAGCTCCGACAGGGGGCTTATGGCTGAAGCTTTCTTT	CASSDRGLMAEAFF
few	TRBD1	TRBV2	TRBJ1-2	TGTGCCTTGACAGGGCCACCTCTCTTTGACTACACCTTC	CALTGPPLFDYTF
-	-	TRBV6-5	TRBJ2-7	TGTGCCAGCAGTCTCGGGACGGAGTCCTACGAGCAGTACTTC	CASSLGTESYEQYF
-	TRBD2	TRBV9	TRBJ2-3	TGTGCCAGCAGCCCTATGCGGGGGGATAGCACAGATACGCAGTATTTT	CASSPMRGDSTDTQYF
-	TRBD1	TRBV4-2	TRBJ2-1	TGTGCCAGCAGCCTGGACAGGGGGCCCGGGGCCGGGTTCTTC	CASSLDRGPGAGFF